A single sample is the source of the 32 T cell receptor beta chains below, sequenced in a study of blood T cell repertoires in COVID-19. Data came from immunoSEQ multiplex PCR; TCRdb stores just in-frame clones and leaves some out. This sample has about 180,000 clones, with over 60% found just once. The sequencing sample was made of peripheral blood. These receptor sequences come from a woman in her sixties or seventies with acute or convalescent COVID-19.

The chain employs TRBV2 and TRBJ2-3; D is ambiguous. V shed 8 bases and J shed 6 bases, with 18 bases lying between them. This CDR3 is 14 amino acids long. Germline assignment: CDR1 SNHLY and CDR2 FYNNEI. The CDR3 DNA is TGTGCCAGCCATATGGAACTTGACGGGGATACGCAGTATTTT. It specifies CASHMELDGDTQYF.

On this clone itself: The junction departs from the called germline gene at one end, perhaps through a read error. DNA for the CDR3: TGTGCCAGCAGCTTAGGTCCGCCCGTCCCCGGGACAGGGGCCTCCAACGAGCAGTACTTC. Translated, it gives CASSLGPPVPGTGASNEQYF. This chain connects TRBV7-6 to TRBJ2-7; 10 bases line up with TRBD1. CDR1 SGHVS and CDR2 FNYEAQ come from the germline V gene. This CDR3 has 20 amino acids.

A few counts support this clone. V and J are TRBV9 and TRBJ2-7, with 9 bases fitting TRBD2. This CDR3 region has 19 residues. CDR1 and CDR2 (germline): SGDLS, YYNGEE. The J segment lost 0 bases and the V segment lost 3 bases, leaving 16 bases of the junction unmatched. CDR3 nucleotides: TGTGCCAGCAGCGCCGGCCCACCCACCGGGACTAGCTTCTCCTACGAGCAGTACTTC. This codes for CASSAGPPTGTSFSYEQYF.

The V call is TRBV19, the J call TRBJ2-5; possibly TRBD1 for D (5 bases). Germline V gives CDR1 LNHDA, CDR2 SQIVND (reference sequence). V lost 3 bases and J lost 1, with 12 bases in between. The length of the CDR3 is 15 residues. The CDR3: CASSITVGPQETQYF. As DNA, the CDR3 is TGTGCCAGTAGTATTACTGTGGGGCCCCAAGAGACCCAGTACTTC.

V usage is TRBV6-1 and J usage is TRBJ2-1; 10 positions match TRBD2. In germline, CDR1 is MNHNS, CDR2 SASEGT. This CDR3 has 18 amino acids. J was trimmed by 4 bases and V by 4 bases; bases with no gene match: 13. The CDR3 protein is CASSVVLAGASRYNEQFF. The DNA for the CDR3 is TGTGCCAGCAGTGTGGTCCTAGCGGGGGCTTCTCGATACAATGAGCAGTTCTTC.

V and J are TRBV20-1 and TRBJ2-1, with D possibly TRBD2 on 6 matching bases. CDR1 and CDR2 (germline): DFQATT, SNEGSKA (reference sequence). This CDR3 comprises 11 residues. Trimming left V 6 bases short and J 8 bases short, with 11 bases between. The DNA for the CDR3 is TGCAGTGCCCCGACGGGGGATGAGCAGTTCTTC. Its translation is CSAPTGDEQFF.

The chain is built from TRBV25-1 and TRBJ1-4; no reliable D call. Germline V lookup: CDR1 MGHDK, CDR2 SYGVNS. The CDR3 extends over 11 amino acids. V lost 10 bases, J lost 7 bases, and 10 bases lay in between. The CDR3 here is CATGTGEKLFF. For the CDR3, the DNA is TGTGCCACTGGTACCGGTGAAAAACTGTTTTTT.

V and J are TRBV6-1 and TRBJ2-1, with TRBD1 as a possible D gene (5 bases). CDR3 length: 15 amino acids. Germline assignment: CDR1 MNHNS and CDR2 SASEGT. V lost 3 bases and J lost 2, with 11 bases in between. CDR3 DNA: TGTGCCAGCAGTGAGGACACCTTCGCCTACAATGAGCAGTTCTTC. Protein product: CASSEDTFAYNEQFF.

This clone has only one observation. This chain links TRBV12-3 or TRBV12-4 with TRBJ1-1; D possibly corresponds to TRBD1 (6 bases). This CDR3 contains 13 residues. Trimming cost V 6 bases and J 7 bases, with 15 bases left between them. The CDR3 DNA follows: TGTGCCAGCAGCCTGGGCGGCAGGGGTGAAGCTTTCTTT. As protein: CASSLGGRGEAFF.

The V gene is TRBV7-2, the J gene TRBJ1-4; 7 bases agree with TRBD1. Germline V gene sequence: CDR1 SGHTA, CDR2 FQGNSA. The CDR3 is 16 amino acids. Unmatched junction bases numbered 9, after V lost 2 bases and J lost 6 bases. CDR3 in amino acids: CASSLRAPGGHEKLFF. CDR3 nucleotide sequence: TGTGCCAGCAGCTTAAGGGCCCCAGGGGGACATGAAAAACTGTTTTTT.

V is TRBV12-5 and J is TRBJ1-2, with unresolved D. The CDR3 is made up of 15 amino acids. Germline CDR1 and CDR2: LGHNT and FRNRAP. Trimming shortened V by 0 bases and J by 4 bases, and 12 bases separated the two germline ends. CDR3 DNA: TGTGCTAGTGGTTTGGTTCCGACAACTTCCTATGGCTACACCTTC. This sequence encodes CASGLVPTTSYGYTF.

V and J are TRBV2 and TRBJ1-1; possible D gene TRBD1, 5 bases. Germline-derived CDR1 and CDR2 are SNHLY and FYNNEI. This CDR3 comprises 13 residues. V lost 6 bases and J lost 4, with 12 bases in between. The CDR3 loop reads CASRELRGTEAFF. CDR3 DNA: TGTGCCAGCAGGGAACTAAGGGGCACTGAAGCTTTCTTT. The full variable domain, completed using reference TRBV2 and TRBJ1-1, is EPEVTQTPSHQVTQMGQEVILRCVPISNHLYFYWYRQILGQKVEFLVSFYNNEISEKSEIFDDQFSVERPDGSNFTLKIRSTKLEDSAMYFCASRELRGTEAFFGQGTRLTVV.

This clone has more than one count but fewer than ten. This sequence joins TRBV5-1 and TRBJ1-4; a possible D gene is TRBD1 (6 bases). In germline, CDR1 is SGHRS, CDR2 YFSETQ. Trimming left V 4 bases short and J 5 bases short, with 18 bases between. CDR3 length: 16 amino acids. CDR3 sequence reads: CASSPEPGQVNEKLFF. Written as DNA, the CDR3 is TGCGCCAGCAGCCCCGAACCGGGACAAGTAAATGAAAAACTGTTTTTT. The full variable domain, its missing parts supplied by reference TRBV5-1 and TRBJ1-4, is KAGVTQTPRYLIKTRGQQVTLSCSPISGHRSVSWYQQTPGQGLQFLFEYFSETQRNKGNFPGRFSGRQFSNSRSEMNVSTLELGDSALYLCASSPEPGQVNEKLFFGSGTQLSVL.

In this sample, this clone turned up a few times. This chain links TRBV18 with TRBJ2-3, with 12 positions matching TRBD1. Trimming cost V 3 bases and J 6 bases; bases outside gene matches: 7. This CDR3 has 16 amino acids. From germline, CDR1 is KGHSH and CDR2 LQKENI. In DNA, the CDR3 is TGTGCCAGCTCACCGTCCGGGACAGGGGGCGCGGATACGCAGTATTTT. It encodes CASSPSGTGGADTQYF.

The chain joins TRBV30 to TRBJ1-3, with 7 bases lining up with TRBD1. The CDR3 sequence is 16 residues long. Unmatched junction bases numbered 10, after V lost 3 bases and J lost 2 bases. CDR1 and CDR2 (germline): GTSNPN, SVGIG (reference sequence). CDR3 coding DNA: TGTGCCTGGAGGATCCGCGGTACAGGGGCTGGAAACACCATATATTTT. Translated, it gives CAWRIRGTGAGNTIYF.

In DNA form, the CDR3 reads TGTGCCAGCAGCCTAAGCGGGACCTACAATGAGCAGTTCTTC. This codes for CASSLSGTYNEQFF. The V and J genes are TRBV7-6 and TRBJ2-1; 7 bases are a match to TRBD2. Losses at the gene ends were 5 bases for V and 2 bases for J; bases not matched to a gene: 3. The CDR3 is 14 amino acids. The germline CDR1 and CDR2 sequences are SGHVS and FNYEAQ.

This clone was picked up a small number of times. The chain carries TRBV12-3 or TRBV12-4 and TRBJ1-5; D is unclear. Trimming cost V 4 bases and J 5 bases, with 9 bases left between them. The CDR3 consists of 13 residues. The CDR3: CASSSQVYQPQHF. CDR3 coding DNA: TGTGCCAGCAGTTCCCAGGTATATCAGCCCCAGCATTTT.

This clone showed up just a few times. This chain uses TRBV7-8 with TRBJ2-7; tentatively, D is TRBD1 (6 bases). Germline V gene lookup returns CDR1 SGHVS and CDR2 FQNEAQ. V lost 5 bases to trimming and J lost 7 bases, with 18 bases between them. The CDR3 length is 14 residues. CDR3 in amino acids: CASSPGASRGEQYF. The CDR3 region has the DNA TGTGCCAGCAGCCCAGGGGCCAGCCGAGGAGAGCAGTACTTC. Filled out from reference TRBV7-8 and TRBJ2-7, the complete variable domain reads GAGVSQSPRYKVAKRGQDVALRCDPISGHVSLFWYQQALGQGPEFLTYFQNEAQLDKSGLPSDRFFAERPEGSVSTLKIQRTQQEDSAVYLCASSPGASRGEQYFGPGTRLTVT.

The chain carries TRBV7-3 and TRBJ1-3; D remains ambiguous. V shed 5 bases and J shed 1 base, with 12 bases lying between them. CDR3 length equals 15 residues. In germline, CDR1 is SGHTA, CDR2 FQGTGA. CDR3 loop: CASSLAGGSGNTIYF. The CDR3 DNA is TGTGCCAGCAGCCTGGCCGGCGGATCTGGAAACACCATATATTTT. The whole variable domain, filled in from reference TRBV7-3 and TRBJ1-3, reads GAGVSQTPSNKVTEKGKYVELRCDPISGHTALYWYRQSLGQGPEFLIYFQGTGAADDSGLPNDRFFAVRPEGSVSTLKIQRTERGDSAVYLCASSLAGGSGNTIYFGEGSWLTVV.

Comment on this clone: Other DNA sequences from this sample encode an identical CDR3 as well. V gene TRBV5-6 combines with J gene TRBJ1-5; D remains ambiguous. The CDR3 is made up of 13 amino acids. V was cut by 0 bases and J by 4 bases, with 5 bases left in between. CDR1 and CDR2 (germline): SGHDT, YYEEEE. The CDR3 protein is CASSLAGNQPQHF. CDR3 DNA: TGTGCCAGCAGCTTGGCGGGGAATCAGCCCCAGCATTTT.

The CDR3 sequence: CASSSGQNSPLHF. CDR3 nucleotide sequence: TGTGCCAGCAGCAGTGGACAGAATTCACCCCTCCACTTT. The chain has TRBV12-3 or TRBV12-4 and TRBJ1-6; TRBD1 might be the D (6 bases). The CDR3 totals 13 residues. The V end was cut by 6 bases, the J end by 7 bases, with 10 bases between.

This chain uses TRBV3-1 (or the pseudogene TRBV3-2) with TRBJ2-1; 11 bases agree with TRBD2. After removal of 1 base from V and 7 bases from J, the junction contained 9 bases not matched to a gene. There are 17 residues in the CDR3. Germline loops: CDR1 LGHDT, CDR2 YNNKEL (reference sequence). The CDR3 sequence: CASSQGLAGRKGNEQFF. The CDR3 DNA follows: TGTGCCAGCAGCCAAGGACTAGCGGGGCGGAAAGGTAATGAGCAGTTCTTC.

This rearrangement joins TRBV2 to TRBJ1-1, with D tentatively TRBD1 (5 bases). Per the germline V gene, CDR1 is SNHLY and CDR2 is FYNNEI. The CDR3 extends over 15 amino acids. With 4 bases removed from V and 6 bases from J, the gap between germline ends came to 18 bases. CDR3 nucleotides: TGTGCCAGCAGTGTCGTTGGGGAGGGGATATCTGAAGCTTTCTTT. Residues: CASSVVGEGISEAFF.

V is TRBV15 and J is TRBJ1-2; TRBD1 matches at 8 bases. Germline values: CDR1 LNHNV, CDR2 YYDKDF (reference sequence). CDR3 length equals 15 residues. The J segment lost 5 bases and the V segment lost 0 bases, leaving 5 bases of the junction unmatched. DNA of the CDR3: TGTGCCACCAGCAGAGATCTGGGACAGGAATATGGCTACACCTTC. Translated, it gives CATSRDLGQEYGYTF.

This sequence joins TRBV7-2 and TRBJ1-1; no clear D. The V gene lost 5 bases and the J gene lost 0 bases, with 10 bases spanning the gap. The CDR3 extends over 14 amino acids. CDR1 and CDR2 from the germline V gene are SGHTA and FQGNSA. CDR3 loop: CASSPPPVNTEAFF. CDR3 nucleotides: TGTGCCAGCAGCCCGCCCCCAGTGAACACTGAAGCTTTCTTT.

The V call is TRBV18, the J call TRBJ2-2; 7 bases align to TRBD1. V shed 0 bases, J shed 2 bases, and the junction held 3 bases outside the gene matches. This CDR3 contains 16 residues. Germline CDR1 and CDR2: KGHSH and LQKENI. The DNA for the CDR3 is TGTGCCAGCTCACCACCCAGACAGGGAAACACCGGGGAGCTGTTTTTT. Amino acid sequence: CASSPPRQGNTGELFF.

Comments on this clone: Other DNA sequences in the same sample also yield this CDR3. The chain joins TRBV11-3 to TRBJ2-5; tentatively, D is TRBD2 (5 bases). V shed 6 bases and J shed 0 bases, with 8 bases lying between them. CDR1 and CDR2 (germline): SGHNT, YENEEA. CDR3 length equals 13 residues. The CDR3 reads CASSRGNQETQYF. The CDR3 DNA reads TGTGCCAGCAGTCGGGGAAACCAAGAGACCCAGTACTTC.

Here the CDR3 reads CSVGPAGGVGYTF. CDR3 DNA sequence: TGCAGCGTGGGCCCGGCAGGGGGCGTTGGCTACACCTTC. This chain connects TRBV29-1 to TRBJ1-2; 8 nucleotides agree with TRBD1. The CDR3 loop spans 13 amino acids. The trim removed 6 bases at V and 7 bases at J, leaving 10 bases unmatched. The germline gives CDR1 SQVTM, CDR2 ANQGSEA.

J is TRBJ2-3 and V is TRBV2, with TRBD1 as a possible D gene (5 bases). CDR1 and CDR2 from the germline V gene are SNHLY and FYNNEI. V was shortened by 8 bases and J by 1 base, with 16 bases between the two germline ends. This CDR3 region has 15 residues. This chain's CDR3 is CASAWGLGGTDTQYF. The CDR3 DNA sequence: TGTGCCAGCGCCTGGGGCCTCGGCGGCACAGATACGCAGTATTTT.

The V gene is TRBV7-2, the J gene TRBJ2-7; TRBD1 matches at 9 bases. V shed 6 bases, J shed 6 bases, and the junction held 6 bases outside the gene matches. The germline gives CDR1 SGHTA, CDR2 FQGNSA. The length of the CDR3 is 13 residues. The CDR3 loop is CASSRPTGGEQYF. CDR3 DNA: TGTGCCAGCAGTCGTCCGACAGGGGGCGAGCAGTACTTC.

The chain recombines TRBV19 with TRBJ1-3; the D gene is possibly TRBD1 (5 bases). The CDR3 has 17 amino acids. Germline V gene sequence: CDR1 LNHDA, CDR2 SQIVND (reference sequence). Trimming shortened V by 8 bases and J by 0 bases, and 20 bases separated the two germline ends. The CDR3 here is CASAQGTARYSGNTIYF. The CDR3 bases are TGTGCCAGTGCTCAGGGAACGGCTCGTTACTCTGGAAACACCATATATTTT. Combining the CDR3 with reference TRBV19 and TRBJ1-3 gives the whole variable domain DGGITQSPKYLFRKEGQNVTLSCEQNLNHDAMYWYRQDPGQGLRLIYYSQIVNDFQKGDIAEGYSVSREKKESFPLTVTSAQKNPTAFYLCASAQGTARYSGNTIYFGEGSWLTVV.

The chain links TRBV2 to TRBJ2-2, with D possibly matching TRBD1 (6 bases). Germline CDR1 SNHLY, CDR2 FYNNEI. V shed 10 bases and J shed 6 bases, with 18 bases lying between them. The CDR3 has 14 residues. CDR3 in DNA: TGTGCCACCTCACGAAACAGGGTATCCGGGGAGCTGTTTTTT. Translation: CATSRNRVSGELFF.